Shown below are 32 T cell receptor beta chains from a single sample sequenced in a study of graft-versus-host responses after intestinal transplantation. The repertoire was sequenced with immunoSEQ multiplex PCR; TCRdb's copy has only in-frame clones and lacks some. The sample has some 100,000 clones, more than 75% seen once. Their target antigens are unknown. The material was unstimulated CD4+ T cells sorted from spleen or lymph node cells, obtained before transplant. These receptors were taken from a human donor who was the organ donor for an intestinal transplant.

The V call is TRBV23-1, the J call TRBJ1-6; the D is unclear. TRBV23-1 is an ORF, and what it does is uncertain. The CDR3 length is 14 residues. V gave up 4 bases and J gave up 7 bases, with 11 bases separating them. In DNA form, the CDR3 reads TGCGCCAGCAGTCGCCCGGTGAGGAATTCACCCCTCCACTTT. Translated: CASSRPVRNSPLHF.

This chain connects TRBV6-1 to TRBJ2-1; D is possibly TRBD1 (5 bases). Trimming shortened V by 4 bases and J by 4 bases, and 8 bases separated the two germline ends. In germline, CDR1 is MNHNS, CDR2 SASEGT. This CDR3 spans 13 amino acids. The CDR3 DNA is TGTGCCAGCAGTGTAAGGGGTTACAATGAGCAGTTCTTC. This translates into CASSVRGYNEQFF.

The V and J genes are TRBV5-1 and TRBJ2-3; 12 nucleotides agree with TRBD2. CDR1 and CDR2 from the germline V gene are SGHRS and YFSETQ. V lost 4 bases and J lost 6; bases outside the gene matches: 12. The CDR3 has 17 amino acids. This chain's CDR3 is CASSDPRLAGVGDTQYF. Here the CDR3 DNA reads TGCGCCAGCAGCGACCCCAGACTAGCGGGGGTGGGGGATACGCAGTATTTT.

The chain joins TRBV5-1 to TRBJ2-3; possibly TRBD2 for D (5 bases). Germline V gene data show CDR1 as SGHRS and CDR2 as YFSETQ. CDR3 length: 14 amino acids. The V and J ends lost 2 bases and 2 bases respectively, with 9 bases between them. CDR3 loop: CASSLAVPTDTQYF. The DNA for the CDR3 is TGCGCCAGCAGCTTAGCGGTCCCCACAGATACGCAGTATTTT.

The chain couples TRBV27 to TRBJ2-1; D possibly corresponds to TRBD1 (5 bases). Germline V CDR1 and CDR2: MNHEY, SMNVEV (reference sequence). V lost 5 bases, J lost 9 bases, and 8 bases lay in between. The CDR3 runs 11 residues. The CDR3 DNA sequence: TGTGCCAGCAGTGGGCAGGGTGAGCAGTTCTTC. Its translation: CASSGQGEQFF.

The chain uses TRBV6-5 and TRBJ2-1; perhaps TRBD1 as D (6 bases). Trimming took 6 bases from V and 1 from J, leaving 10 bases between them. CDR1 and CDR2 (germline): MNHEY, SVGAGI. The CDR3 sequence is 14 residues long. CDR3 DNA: TGTGCCAGCAGACCCGACAGGTCCTACAATGAGCAGTTCTTC. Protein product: CASRPDRSYNEQFF.

Here the CDR3 reads CASSESLGYTF. In DNA form, the CDR3 reads TGTGCCAGCAGTGAGTCCCTGGGCTACACCTTC. J is TRBJ1-2 and V is TRBV2; no clear D. The CDR3 extends over 11 amino acids. The V and J ends lost 3 bases and 8 bases respectively, with 7 bases between them. Per germline, CDR1 SNHLY and CDR2 FYNNEI.

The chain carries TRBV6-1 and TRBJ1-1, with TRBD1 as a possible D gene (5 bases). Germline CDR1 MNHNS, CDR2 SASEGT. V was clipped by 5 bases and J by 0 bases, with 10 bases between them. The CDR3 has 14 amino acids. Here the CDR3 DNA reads TGTGCCAGCAGTTCGGGGGGGGTGAACACTGAAGCTTTCTTT. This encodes CASSSGGVNTEAFF.

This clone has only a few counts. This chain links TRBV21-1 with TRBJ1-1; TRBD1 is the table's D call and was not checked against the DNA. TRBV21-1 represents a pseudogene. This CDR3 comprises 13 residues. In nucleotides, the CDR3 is TGTGCCAGCAGCTTCCGACAGGGATGGAGAGCTTTCTTT. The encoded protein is CASSFRQGWRAFF.

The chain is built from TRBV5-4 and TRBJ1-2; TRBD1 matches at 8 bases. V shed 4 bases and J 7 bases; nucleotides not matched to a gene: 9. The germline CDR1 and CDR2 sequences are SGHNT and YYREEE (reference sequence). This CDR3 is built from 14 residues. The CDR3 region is CASSPGQDLGGYTF. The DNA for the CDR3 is TGTGCCAGCAGCCCGGGACAGGATCTAGGTGGCTACACCTTC.

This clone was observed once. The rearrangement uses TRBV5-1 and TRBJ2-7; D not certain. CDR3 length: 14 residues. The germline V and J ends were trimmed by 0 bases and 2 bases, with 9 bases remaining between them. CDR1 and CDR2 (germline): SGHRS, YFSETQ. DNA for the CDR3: TGCGCCAGCAGCTTGGATCCGGTTCCCTACGAGCAGTACTTC. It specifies CASSLDPVPYEQYF.

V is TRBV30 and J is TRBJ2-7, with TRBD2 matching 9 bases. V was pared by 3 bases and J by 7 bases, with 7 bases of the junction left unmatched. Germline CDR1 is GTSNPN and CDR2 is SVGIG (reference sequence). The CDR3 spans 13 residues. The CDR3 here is CAWRVAGASEQYF. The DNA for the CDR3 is TGTGCCTGGAGGGTAGCGGGGGCGTCTGAGCAGTACTTC.

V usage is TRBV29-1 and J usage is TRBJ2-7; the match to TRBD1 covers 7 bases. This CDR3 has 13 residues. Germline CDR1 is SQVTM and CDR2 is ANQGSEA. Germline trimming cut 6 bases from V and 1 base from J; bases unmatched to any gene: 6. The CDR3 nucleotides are TGCAGCGTACACAGGGGCCCATCCTACGAGCAGTACTTC. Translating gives CSVHRGPSYEQYF.

For the CDR3, the DNA is TGTGCCATCAGTGAGTCGGGATTGCCGGGAGGGCATACTGAAGCTTTCTTT. Amino acids: CAISESGLPGGHTEAFF. The rearrangement links TRBV10-3 to TRBJ1-1; D ambiguous. The CDR3 covers 17 residues. The germline V and J ends were trimmed by 0 bases and 5 bases, with 19 bases remaining between them. The germline V gene has CDR1 ENHRY and CDR2 SYGVKD.

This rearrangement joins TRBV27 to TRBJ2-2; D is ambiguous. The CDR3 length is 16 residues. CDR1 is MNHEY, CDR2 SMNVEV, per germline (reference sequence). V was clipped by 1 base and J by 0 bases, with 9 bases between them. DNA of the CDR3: TGTGCCAGCAGTTTATTAACAATCGCGAACACCGGGGAGCTGTTTTTT. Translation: CASSLLTIANTGELFF.

The CDR3 region has the DNA TGTGCCAGCTCATCGACGGGGATGAACACTGAAGCTTTCTTT. Its protein is CASSSTGMNTEAFF. V and J are TRBV18 and TRBJ1-1; D unresolved. Germline V gene lookup returns CDR1 KGHSH and CDR2 LQKENI. The germline V and J ends were trimmed by 5 bases and 0 bases, with 10 bases remaining between them. CDR3 length equals 14 residues.

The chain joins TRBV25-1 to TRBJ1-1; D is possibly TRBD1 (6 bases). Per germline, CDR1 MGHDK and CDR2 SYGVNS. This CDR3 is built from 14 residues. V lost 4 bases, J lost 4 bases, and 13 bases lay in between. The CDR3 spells CASSATGTSTEAFF. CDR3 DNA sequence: TGTGCCAGCAGTGCAACAGGGACGAGCACTGAAGCTTTCTTT. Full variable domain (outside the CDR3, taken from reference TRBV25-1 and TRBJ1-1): EADIYQTPRYLVIGTGKKITLECSQTMGHDKMYWYQQDPGMELHLIHYSYGVNSTEKGDLSSESTVSRIRTEHFPLTLESARPSHTSQYLCASSATGTSTEAFFGQGTRLTVV.

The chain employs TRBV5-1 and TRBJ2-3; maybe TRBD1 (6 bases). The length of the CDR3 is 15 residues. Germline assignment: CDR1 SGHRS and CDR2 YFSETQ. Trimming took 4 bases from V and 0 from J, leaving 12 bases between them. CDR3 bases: TGCGCCAGCAGCATCACAGGGACGAGCACAGATACGCAGTATTTT. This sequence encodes CASSITGTSTDTQYF.

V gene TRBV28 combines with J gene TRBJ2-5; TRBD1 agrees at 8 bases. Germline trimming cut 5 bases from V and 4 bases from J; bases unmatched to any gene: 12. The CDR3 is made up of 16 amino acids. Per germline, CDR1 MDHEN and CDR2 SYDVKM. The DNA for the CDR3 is TGTGCCAGCAGTCCCCTGGCGGCAGGGGGCTTAGAGACCCAGTACTTC. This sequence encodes CASSPLAAGGLETQYF.

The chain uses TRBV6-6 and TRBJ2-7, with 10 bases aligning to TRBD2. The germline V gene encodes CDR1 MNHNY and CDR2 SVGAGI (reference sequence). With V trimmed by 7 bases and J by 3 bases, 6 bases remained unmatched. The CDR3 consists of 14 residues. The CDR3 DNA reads TGTGCCAGCAATAATCTAGCGGGGGTCTACGAGCAGTACTTC. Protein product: CASNNLAGVYEQYF.

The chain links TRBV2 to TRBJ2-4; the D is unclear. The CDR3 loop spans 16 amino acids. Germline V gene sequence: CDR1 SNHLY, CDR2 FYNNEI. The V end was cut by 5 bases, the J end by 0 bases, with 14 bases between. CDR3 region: CASSSNRNLAKNIQYF. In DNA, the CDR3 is TGTGCCAGCAGTTCCAACAGAAACCTAGCCAAAAACATTCAGTACTTC.

DNA for the CDR3: TGCGCCAGCAGCACCGGGTCCCTCGGGGCCGGGGAGCTGTTTTTT. This encodes CASSTGSLGAGELFF. The chain combines TRBV5-1 with TRBJ2-2; weak D call: TRBD2 (5 bases). Germline V gene lookup returns CDR1 SGHRS and CDR2 YFSETQ. With 4 bases removed from V and 6 bases from J, the gap between germline ends came to 16 bases. This CDR3 comprises 15 residues. Filled out from reference TRBV5-1 and TRBJ2-2, the complete variable domain reads KAGVTQTPRYLIKTRGQQVTLSCSPISGHRSVSWYQQTPGQGLQFLFEYFSETQRNKGNFPGRFSGRQFSNSRSEMNVSTLELGDSALYLCASSTGSLGAGELFFGEGSRLTVL.

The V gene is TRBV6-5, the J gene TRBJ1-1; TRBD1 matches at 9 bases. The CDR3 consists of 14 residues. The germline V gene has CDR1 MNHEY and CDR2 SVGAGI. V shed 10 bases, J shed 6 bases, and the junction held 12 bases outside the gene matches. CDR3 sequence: CATVNRGQGAEAFF. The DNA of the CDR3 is TGTGCCACCGTTAATCGGGGACAGGGAGCTGAAGCTTTCTTT.

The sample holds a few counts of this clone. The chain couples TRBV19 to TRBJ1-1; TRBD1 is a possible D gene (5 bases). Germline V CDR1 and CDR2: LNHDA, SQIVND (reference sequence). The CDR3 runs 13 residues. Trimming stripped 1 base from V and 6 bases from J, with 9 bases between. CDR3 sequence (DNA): TGTGCCAGTAGTATAGTCAGGGCAGCTGAAGCTTTCTTT. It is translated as CASSIVRAAEAFF.

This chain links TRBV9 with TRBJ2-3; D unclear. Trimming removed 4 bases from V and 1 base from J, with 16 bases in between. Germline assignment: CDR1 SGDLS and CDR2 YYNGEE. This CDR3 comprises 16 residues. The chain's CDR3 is CASSLVGNWGTDTQYF. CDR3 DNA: TGTGCCAGCAGCCTAGTAGGGAACTGGGGCACAGATACGCAGTATTTT.

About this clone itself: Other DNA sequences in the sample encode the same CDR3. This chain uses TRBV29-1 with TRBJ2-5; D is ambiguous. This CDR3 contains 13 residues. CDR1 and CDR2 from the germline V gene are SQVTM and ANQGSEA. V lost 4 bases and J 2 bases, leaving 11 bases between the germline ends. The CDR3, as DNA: TGCAGCGTTGTGGCGCAGCGACAAGAGACCCAGTACTTC. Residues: CSVVAQRQETQYF.

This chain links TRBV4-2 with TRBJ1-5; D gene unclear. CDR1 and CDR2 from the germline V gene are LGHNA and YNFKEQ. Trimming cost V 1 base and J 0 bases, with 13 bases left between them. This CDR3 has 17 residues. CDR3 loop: CASSQVSAVYSNQPQHF. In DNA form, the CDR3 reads TGTGCCAGCAGCCAAGTCAGTGCGGTCTATAGCAATCAGCCCCAGCATTTT.

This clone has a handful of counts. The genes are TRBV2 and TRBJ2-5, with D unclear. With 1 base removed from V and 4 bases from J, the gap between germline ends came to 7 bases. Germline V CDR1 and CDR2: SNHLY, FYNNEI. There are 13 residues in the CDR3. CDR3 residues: CASSEGVLETQYF. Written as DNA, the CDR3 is TGTGCCAGCAGTGAAGGGGTTTTAGAGACCCAGTACTTC. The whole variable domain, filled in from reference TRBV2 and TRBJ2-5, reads EPEVTQTPSHQVTQMGQEVILRCVPISNHLYFYWYRQILGQKVEFLVSFYNNEISEKSEIFDDQFSVERPDGSNFTLKIRSTKLEDSAMYFCASSEGVLETQYFGPGTRLLVL.

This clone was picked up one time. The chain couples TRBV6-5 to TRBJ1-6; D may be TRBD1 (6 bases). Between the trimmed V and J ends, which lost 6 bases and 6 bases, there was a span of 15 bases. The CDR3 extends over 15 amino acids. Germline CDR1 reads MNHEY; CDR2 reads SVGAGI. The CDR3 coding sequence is TGTGCCAGCAGACCGGACAGCCTCCGTAATTCACCCCTCCACTTT. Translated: CASRPDSLRNSPLHF.

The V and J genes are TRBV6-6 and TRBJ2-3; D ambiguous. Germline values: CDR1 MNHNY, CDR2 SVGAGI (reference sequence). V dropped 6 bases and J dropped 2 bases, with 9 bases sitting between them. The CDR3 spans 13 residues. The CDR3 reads CASRGQVTDTQYF. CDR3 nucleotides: TGTGCCAGCAGGGGCCAGGTCACAGATACGCAGTATTTT.

In nucleotides, the CDR3 is TGTGCCAAGGGGTTGGGCGGGGAGACCCAGTACTTC. It specifies CAKGLGGETQYF. The chain recombines TRBV6-1 with TRBJ2-5; D might be TRBD1 or TRBD2, each matching 5 bases. Germline CDR1 is MNHNS and CDR2 is SASEGT. The ends were cut back, 10 bases at V and 5 bases at J, with 14 bases in the middle. CDR3 length: 12 residues.

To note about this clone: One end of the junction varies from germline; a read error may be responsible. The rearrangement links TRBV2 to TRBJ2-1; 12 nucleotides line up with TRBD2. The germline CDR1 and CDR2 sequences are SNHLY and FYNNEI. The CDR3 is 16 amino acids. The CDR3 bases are TGTGCCAGCAGCGAAGGGACTAGCGGGTACTACAATGAGCAGTTCTTC. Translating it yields CASSEGTSGYYNEQFF.